What follows are 27 T cell receptor beta chains derived from one specimen sequenced in a study of T-cell reconstitution after alpha-beta-depleted transplantation in children (dated by TCRdb to 2016 to 2017). The library was prepared using PCR. The sequencer listed for this sample is Illumina HiSeq 2500. TCR libraries were prepared with molecular barcoding, using unique molecular identifiers to normalize TCRbeta repertoire quantification. TCRdb's own reprocessing of the public reads used fastp at Q25 and MiXCR and kept productive beta chains. CDR3 protein duplicates are merged, each entry listing the most common genes and DNA. The sample data list 190,000 or so distinct CDR3 sequences, and approximately 6.6% of these were observed just once. 3% of the sample comes from the top ten. Sample: PBMCs from the stem cell graft donor, taken from the stem cell graft. Receptors originate from a human donor who donated a stem cell graft to a child with Wiskott-Aldrich syndrome.

At least ten counts were recorded for this clonotype. The chain employs TRBV12-3 or TRBV12-4 and TRBJ2-7, with D perhaps matching TRBD2 (6 bases). The CDR3 loop spans 15 amino acids. The ends were cut back, 6 bases at V and 1 base at J, with 16 bases in the middle. CDR3 residues: CASRLQSGSSYEQYF. The CDR3 DNA sequence: TGTGCCAGCAGACTCCAAAGCGGGTCTTCCTACGAGCAGTACTTC.

This clonotype appeared a few times. The chain uses TRBV6-2 or TRBV6-3 and TRBJ1-1; TRBD1 is a possible D gene (6 bases). Germline CDR1 is MNHEY and CDR2 is SVGEGT. The CDR3 sequence is 12 residues long. V lost 7 bases and J 3 bases, leaving 9 bases between the germline ends. CDR3 in amino acids: CASKSGDTEAFF. DNA of the CDR3: TGTGCCAGCAAATCAGGGGACACTGAAGCTTTCTTT.

In this sample, this clonotype turned up many times. The chain carries TRBV20-1 and TRBJ2-7, with 14 nucleotides matching TRBD2. CDR1 is DFQATT, CDR2 SNEGSKA, per germline (reference sequence). The CDR3 has 16 amino acids. V shed 4 bases, J shed 5 bases, and the junction held 10 bases outside the gene matches. CDR3 loop: CSATGLAGERGDEQYF. The CDR3 coding sequence is TGCAGTGCTACGGGACTAGCGGGAGAGAGGGGAGACGAGCAGTACTTC.

This clonotype was seen repeatedly, ten times or more. The CDR3: CSARDGRTNYGYTF. The CDR3 DNA is TGCAGTGCTAGAGATGGGCGCACGAACTATGGCTACACCTTC. The gene calls are TRBV20-1 and TRBJ1-2; D is unresolved. V lost 0 bases and J lost 2, with 10 bases in between. Germline assignment: CDR1 DFQATT and CDR2 SNEGSKA (reference sequence). There are 14 residues in the CDR3.

This clonotype was observed a handful of times. The genes are TRBV18 and TRBJ2-1; no firm D call. The germline V gene has CDR1 KGHSH and CDR2 LQKENI. V lost 4 bases and J 9 bases, leaving 19 bases between the germline ends. The CDR3 is made up of 15 amino acids. Here the CDR3 DNA reads TGTGCCAGCTCACGCACGGCAACAGTCTTAGGTGAGCAGTTCTTC. As protein: CASSRTATVLGEQFF.

This clonotype showed up just once. The chain has TRBV7-9 and TRBJ2-7; D might be TRBD2 (6 bases). The V end lost 5 bases, the J end lost 6 bases, and 14 bases lay between the germline ends. This CDR3 spans 13 amino acids. Germline loops: CDR1 SEHNR, CDR2 FQNEAQ (reference sequence). This CDR3 reads CASSDGGKSEQYF. For the CDR3, the DNA is TGTGCCAGCAGCGACGGAGGGAAGTCCGAGCAGTACTTC. Together with reference TRBV7-9 and TRBJ2-7, the CDR3 gives the full variable domain: DTGVSQNPRHKITKRGQNVTFRCDPISEHNRLYWYRQTLGQGPEFLTYFQNEAQLEKSRLLSDRFSAERPKGSFSTLEIQRTEQGDSAMYLCASSDGGKSEQYFGPGTRLTVT.

This clonotype has a count of ten or more. The chain is built from TRBV7-9 and TRBJ2-2; weak D call: TRBD1 (5 bases). The V end lost 4 bases, the J end lost 1 base, and 13 bases lay between the germline ends. This CDR3 comprises 16 residues. Germline V gives CDR1 SEHNR, CDR2 FQNEAQ (reference sequence). The CDR3 sequence: CASSYRPGLNTGELFF. DNA of the CDR3: TGTGCCAGCAGCTACCGACCAGGGTTGAACACCGGGGAGCTGTTTTTT. Filled out from reference TRBV7-9 and TRBJ2-2, the complete variable domain reads DTGVSQNPRHKITKRGQNVTFRCDPISEHNRLYWYRQTLGQGPEFLTYFQNEAQLEKSRLLSDRFSAERPKGSFSTLEIQRTEQGDSAMYLCASSYRPGLNTGELFFGEGSRLTVL.

The CDR3: CASSYHRGMNTEAFF. The CDR3 DNA follows: TGTGCCAGCAGTTACCACAGGGGAATGAACACTGAAGCTTTCTTT. This chain links TRBV6-5 with TRBJ1-1, with 7 positions matching TRBD1. After removal of 2 bases from V and 0 bases from J, the junction contained 3 bases not matched to a gene. CDR3 length equals 15 residues. Germline V gene data show CDR1 as MNHEY and CDR2 as SVGAGI.

This clonotype showed up many times. J is TRBJ2-2 and V is TRBV5-1, with 8 nucleotides matching TRBD2. Germline lookup yields CDR1 SGHRS and CDR2 YFSETQ. The V gene end was trimmed by 2 bases and the J gene end by 4 bases; junction bases not matched to a gene: 7. The CDR3 consists of 16 residues. The CDR3 DNA reads TGCGCCAGCAGCTTCCAAGCGGGGGCCTCCACCGGGGAGCTGTTTTTT. Residues: CASSFQAGASTGELFF.

This clonotype was picked up many times. V usage is TRBV10-3 and J usage is TRBJ2-5; 10 bases align to TRBD2. CDR1 is ENHRY and CDR2 is SYGVKD in the germline V gene. The V gene end was trimmed by 8 bases and the J gene end by 0 bases; junction bases not matched to a gene: 3. CDR3 length: 14 amino acids. The CDR3 is CAIRTSGDQETQYF. The CDR3, as DNA: TGTGCCATCCGTACTAGCGGGGACCAAGAGACCCAGTACTTC.

This clonotype was detected only a few times. This chain links TRBV12-3 or TRBV12-4 with TRBJ1-1, with D possibly being TRBD1 (5 bases). CDR3 length: 14 residues. Between the trimmed V and J ends, which lost 5 bases and 1 base, there was a span of 11 bases. This CDR3 reads CASSPPGGNTEAFF. In DNA form, the CDR3 reads TGTGCCAGCAGTCCCCCGGGGGGGAACACTGAAGCTTTCTTT.

This clonotype was recorded at least ten times. The chain recombines TRBV5-1 with TRBJ1-1; 12 bases are a match to TRBD1. CDR3 length: 16 amino acids. Germline trimming cut 4 bases from V and 1 base from J; bases unmatched to any gene: 5. Germline V lookup: CDR1 SGHRS, CDR2 YFSETQ. The CDR3 here is CASSPGQGAKNTEAFF. The CDR3 DNA reads TGCGCCAGCAGCCCGGGACAGGGGGCAAAGAACACTGAAGCTTTCTTT.

The rearrangement uses TRBV9 and TRBJ1-4; 10 bases fit TRBD1. CDR1 is SGDLS and CDR2 is YYNGEE in the germline V gene. With V trimmed by 2 bases and J by 0 bases, 1 base remained unmatched. The CDR3 has 16 amino acids. CDR3 bases: TGTGCCAGCAGCGTCGGACAGGGGGCAACTAATGAAAAACTGTTTTTT. Residues: CASSVGQGATNEKLFF. The whole variable domain, filled in from reference TRBV9 and TRBJ1-4, reads DSGVTQTPKHLITATGQRVTLRCSPRSGDLSVYWYQQSLDQGLQFLIQYYNGEERAKGNILERFSAQQFPDLHSELNLSSLELGDSALYFCASSVGQGATNEKLFFGSGTQLSVL.

This clonotype was seen ten or more times. The chain joins TRBV5-1 to TRBJ2-1; TRBD2 might be the D (6 bases). Trimming removed 0 bases at V and 6 bases at J, with 13 bases between. The CDR3 consists of 15 residues. Per germline, CDR1 SGHRS and CDR2 YFSETQ. CDR3 nucleotides: TGCGCCAGCAGCTTGGATGCGGGGCCCACCAATGAGCAGTTCTTC. As protein: CASSLDAGPTNEQFF. Full variable domain (rest looked up from reference TRBV5-1 and TRBJ2-1): KAGVTQTPRYLIKTRGQQVTLSCSPISGHRSVSWYQQTPGQGLQFLFEYFSETQRNKGNFPGRFSGRQFSNSRSEMNVSTLELGDSALYLCASSLDAGPTNEQFFGPGTRLTVL.

Concerning this clonotype: A junction end diverges from the germline sequence, so it may reflect a read error. The chain couples TRBV12-3 or TRBV12-4 to TRBJ2-7, with D possibly TRBD2 on 6 matching bases. This CDR3 is 13 amino acids long. The CDR3 DNA reads as TGTGCCAGCAGTTTATTTTCTGTGGCTGGCGGGGTTTTC. Translation: CASSLFSVAGGVF.

This clonotype showed up many times. The genes are TRBV29-1 and TRBJ1-1; 9 positions match TRBD1. J was trimmed by 5 bases and V by 5 bases; bases with no gene match: 6. The CDR3 runs to 13 residues. Germline V gene sequence: CDR1 SQVTM, CDR2 ANQGSEA. The CDR3 region is CSVMGQGITEAFF. In DNA, the CDR3 is TGCAGCGTTATGGGACAGGGAATAACTGAAGCTTTCTTT.

This clonotype was observed many times. V is TRBV10-3 and J is TRBJ2-5; D remains unclear. The CDR3 totals 12 residues. Germline-derived CDR1 and CDR2 are ENHRY and SYGVKD. Trimming cost V 4 bases and J 5 bases, with 8 bases left between them. CDR3 coding DNA: TGTGCCATCAGTGGGCCCAAGGAGACCCAGTACTTC. Its protein is CAISGPKETQYF.

This clonotype was recorded at least ten times. V is TRBV7-2 and J is TRBJ2-1; 11 bases are shared with TRBD2. The CDR3 totals 17 residues. V gave up 6 bases and J gave up 4 bases; unmatched junction bases: 11. CDR1 SGHTA and CDR2 FQGNSA come from the germline V gene. CDR3 sequence (DNA): TGTGCCAGCAGTACCATTCGACTAGCGGGAACTTACAATGAGCAGTTCTTC. This translates into CASSTIRLAGTYNEQFF.

This clonotype was seen many times. This sequence joins TRBV30 and TRBJ1-4; tentative D call: TRBD1 (6 bases). Deletions cut 0 bases from V and 10 bases from J, with 18 bases between. The V gene's germline CDR1 is GTSNPN and CDR2 SVGIG (reference sequence). The CDR3 covers 15 residues. The CDR3 loop reads CAWSVSRRGGGKLFF. CDR3 DNA sequence: TGTGCCTGGAGTGTATCTCGACGGGGAGGGGGAAAACTGTTTTTT.

The CDR3 sequence is CASSPGPTNTEAFF. CDR3 DNA sequence: TGTGCCAGCTCACCGGGGCCCACCAACACTGAAGCTTTCTTT. This chain joins TRBV18 and TRBJ1-1; tentatively, D is TRBD1 (5 bases). In germline, CDR1 is KGHSH, CDR2 LQKENI. V lost 3 bases to trimming and J lost 2 bases, with 10 bases between them. The CDR3 totals 14 residues.

This clonotype appeared many times. CDR3 nucleotide sequence: TGCAGTGCTAGAGAGGGACGGGAGAATCAGCCCCAGCATTTT. It specifies CSAREGRENQPQHF. This chain uses TRBV20-1 with TRBJ1-5; D is possibly TRBD1 (5 bases). The CDR3 runs 14 residues. Deletions cut 0 bases from V and 4 bases from J, with 10 bases between. Germline V gives CDR1 DFQATT, CDR2 SNEGSKA (reference sequence).

V usage is TRBV30 and J usage is TRBJ2-2; TRBD1 agrees at 8 bases. Germline-derived CDR1 and CDR2 are GTSNPN and SVGIG (reference sequence). V was clipped by 6 bases and J by 4 bases; unmatched bases: 10. The CDR3 contains 15 residues. As DNA, the CDR3 is TGTGCCTGTACGCCGGGACAGGAGATCACCGGGGAGCTGTTTTTT. It translates to CACTPGQEITGELFF.

In this sample, this clonotype turned up many times. This rearrangement joins TRBV28 to TRBJ2-3, with D perhaps matching TRBD1 (6 bases). Trimming took 5 bases from V and 6 from J, leaving 18 bases between them. There are 15 residues in the CDR3. Germline V CDR1 and CDR2: MDHEN, SYDVKM. The CDR3 region is CASSVTGSTGDTQYF. CDR3 bases: TGTGCCAGCAGTGTGACAGGTTCCACTGGGGATACGCAGTATTTT. The full variable domain, rest sourced from reference TRBV28 and TRBJ2-3, is DVKVTQSSRYLVKRTGEKVFLECVQDMDHENMFWYRQDPGLGLRLIYFSYDVKMKEKGDIPEGYSVSREKKERFSLILESASTNQTSMYLCASSVTGSTGDTQYFGPGTRLTVL.

This clonotype was recorded many times. The chain uses TRBV12-3 or TRBV12-4 and TRBJ1-1; TRBD1 might be the D (5 bases). The V gene lost 6 bases and the J gene lost 2 bases, with 13 bases spanning the gap. CDR3 size: 14 residues. The CDR3 is CASREQATNTEAFF. CDR3 DNA: TGTGCCAGCAGGGAACAGGCCACCAACACTGAAGCTTTCTTT.

This clonotype showed up many times. This chain uses TRBV20-1 with TRBJ2-1, with D possibly matching TRBD2 (5 bases). Trimming removed 0 bases from V and 6 bases from J, with 15 bases in between. Germline V gene sequence: CDR1 DFQATT, CDR2 SNEGSKA (reference sequence). There are 15 residues in the CDR3. This CDR3 reads CSARDAGRHFNEQFF. The CDR3 DNA sequence: TGCAGTGCTAGAGATGCGGGCAGACACTTCAATGAGCAGTTCTTC.

This clonotype was counted many times. The genes are TRBV4-3 and TRBJ1-4, with D hard to call. CDR1 LGHNA and CDR2 YSLEER come from the germline V gene. CDR3 length: 14 amino acids. V shed 0 bases and J shed 8 bases, with 10 bases lying between them. Here the CDR3 reads CASSQDNLREKLFF. The CDR3 DNA is TGCGCCAGCAGCCAAGATAACTTGCGAGAAAAACTGTTTTTT.

The table lists this clonotype with many counts. This rearrangement joins TRBV21-1 to TRBJ2-1. TRBV21-1 is termed a pseudogene. The CDR3 covers 16 residues. CDR3 amino acids: CASSNGGTETSDEQFF. CDR3 sequence (DNA): TGTGCCAGCAGCAACGGCGGCACTGAAACGAGCGATGAGCAGTTCTTC.